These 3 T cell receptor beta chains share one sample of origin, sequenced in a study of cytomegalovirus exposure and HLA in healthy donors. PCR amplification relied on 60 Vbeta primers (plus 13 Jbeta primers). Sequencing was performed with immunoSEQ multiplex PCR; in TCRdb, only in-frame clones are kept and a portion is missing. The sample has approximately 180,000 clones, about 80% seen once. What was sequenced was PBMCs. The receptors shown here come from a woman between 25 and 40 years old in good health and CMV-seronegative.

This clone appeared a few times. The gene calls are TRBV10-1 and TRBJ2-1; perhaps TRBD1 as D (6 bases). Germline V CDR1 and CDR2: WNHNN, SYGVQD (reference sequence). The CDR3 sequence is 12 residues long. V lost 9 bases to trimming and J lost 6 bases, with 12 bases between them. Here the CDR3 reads CASPQGFNEQFF. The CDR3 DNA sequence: TGCGCCAGTCCACAGGGTTTCAATGAGCAGTTCTTC.

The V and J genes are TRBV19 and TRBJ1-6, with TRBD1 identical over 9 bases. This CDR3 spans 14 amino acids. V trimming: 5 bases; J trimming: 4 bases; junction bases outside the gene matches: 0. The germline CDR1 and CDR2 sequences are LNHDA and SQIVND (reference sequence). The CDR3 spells CASSDRGYNSPLHF. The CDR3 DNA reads TGTGCCAGTAGTGACAGGGGGTATAATTCACCCCTCCACTTT. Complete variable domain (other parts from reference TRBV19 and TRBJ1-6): DGGITQSPKYLFRKEGQNVTLSCEQNLNHDAMYWYRQDPGQGLRLIYYSQIVNDFQKGDIAEGYSVSREKKESFPLTVTSAQKNPTAFYLCASSDRGYNSPLHFGNGTRLTVT.

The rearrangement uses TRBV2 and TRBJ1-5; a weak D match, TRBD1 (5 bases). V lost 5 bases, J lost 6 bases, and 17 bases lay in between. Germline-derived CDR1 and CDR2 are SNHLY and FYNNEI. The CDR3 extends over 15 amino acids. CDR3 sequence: CASSSSSGRFQPQHF. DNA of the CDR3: TGTGCCAGCAGTTCGTCTTCAGGGAGGTTTCAGCCCCAGCATTTT.